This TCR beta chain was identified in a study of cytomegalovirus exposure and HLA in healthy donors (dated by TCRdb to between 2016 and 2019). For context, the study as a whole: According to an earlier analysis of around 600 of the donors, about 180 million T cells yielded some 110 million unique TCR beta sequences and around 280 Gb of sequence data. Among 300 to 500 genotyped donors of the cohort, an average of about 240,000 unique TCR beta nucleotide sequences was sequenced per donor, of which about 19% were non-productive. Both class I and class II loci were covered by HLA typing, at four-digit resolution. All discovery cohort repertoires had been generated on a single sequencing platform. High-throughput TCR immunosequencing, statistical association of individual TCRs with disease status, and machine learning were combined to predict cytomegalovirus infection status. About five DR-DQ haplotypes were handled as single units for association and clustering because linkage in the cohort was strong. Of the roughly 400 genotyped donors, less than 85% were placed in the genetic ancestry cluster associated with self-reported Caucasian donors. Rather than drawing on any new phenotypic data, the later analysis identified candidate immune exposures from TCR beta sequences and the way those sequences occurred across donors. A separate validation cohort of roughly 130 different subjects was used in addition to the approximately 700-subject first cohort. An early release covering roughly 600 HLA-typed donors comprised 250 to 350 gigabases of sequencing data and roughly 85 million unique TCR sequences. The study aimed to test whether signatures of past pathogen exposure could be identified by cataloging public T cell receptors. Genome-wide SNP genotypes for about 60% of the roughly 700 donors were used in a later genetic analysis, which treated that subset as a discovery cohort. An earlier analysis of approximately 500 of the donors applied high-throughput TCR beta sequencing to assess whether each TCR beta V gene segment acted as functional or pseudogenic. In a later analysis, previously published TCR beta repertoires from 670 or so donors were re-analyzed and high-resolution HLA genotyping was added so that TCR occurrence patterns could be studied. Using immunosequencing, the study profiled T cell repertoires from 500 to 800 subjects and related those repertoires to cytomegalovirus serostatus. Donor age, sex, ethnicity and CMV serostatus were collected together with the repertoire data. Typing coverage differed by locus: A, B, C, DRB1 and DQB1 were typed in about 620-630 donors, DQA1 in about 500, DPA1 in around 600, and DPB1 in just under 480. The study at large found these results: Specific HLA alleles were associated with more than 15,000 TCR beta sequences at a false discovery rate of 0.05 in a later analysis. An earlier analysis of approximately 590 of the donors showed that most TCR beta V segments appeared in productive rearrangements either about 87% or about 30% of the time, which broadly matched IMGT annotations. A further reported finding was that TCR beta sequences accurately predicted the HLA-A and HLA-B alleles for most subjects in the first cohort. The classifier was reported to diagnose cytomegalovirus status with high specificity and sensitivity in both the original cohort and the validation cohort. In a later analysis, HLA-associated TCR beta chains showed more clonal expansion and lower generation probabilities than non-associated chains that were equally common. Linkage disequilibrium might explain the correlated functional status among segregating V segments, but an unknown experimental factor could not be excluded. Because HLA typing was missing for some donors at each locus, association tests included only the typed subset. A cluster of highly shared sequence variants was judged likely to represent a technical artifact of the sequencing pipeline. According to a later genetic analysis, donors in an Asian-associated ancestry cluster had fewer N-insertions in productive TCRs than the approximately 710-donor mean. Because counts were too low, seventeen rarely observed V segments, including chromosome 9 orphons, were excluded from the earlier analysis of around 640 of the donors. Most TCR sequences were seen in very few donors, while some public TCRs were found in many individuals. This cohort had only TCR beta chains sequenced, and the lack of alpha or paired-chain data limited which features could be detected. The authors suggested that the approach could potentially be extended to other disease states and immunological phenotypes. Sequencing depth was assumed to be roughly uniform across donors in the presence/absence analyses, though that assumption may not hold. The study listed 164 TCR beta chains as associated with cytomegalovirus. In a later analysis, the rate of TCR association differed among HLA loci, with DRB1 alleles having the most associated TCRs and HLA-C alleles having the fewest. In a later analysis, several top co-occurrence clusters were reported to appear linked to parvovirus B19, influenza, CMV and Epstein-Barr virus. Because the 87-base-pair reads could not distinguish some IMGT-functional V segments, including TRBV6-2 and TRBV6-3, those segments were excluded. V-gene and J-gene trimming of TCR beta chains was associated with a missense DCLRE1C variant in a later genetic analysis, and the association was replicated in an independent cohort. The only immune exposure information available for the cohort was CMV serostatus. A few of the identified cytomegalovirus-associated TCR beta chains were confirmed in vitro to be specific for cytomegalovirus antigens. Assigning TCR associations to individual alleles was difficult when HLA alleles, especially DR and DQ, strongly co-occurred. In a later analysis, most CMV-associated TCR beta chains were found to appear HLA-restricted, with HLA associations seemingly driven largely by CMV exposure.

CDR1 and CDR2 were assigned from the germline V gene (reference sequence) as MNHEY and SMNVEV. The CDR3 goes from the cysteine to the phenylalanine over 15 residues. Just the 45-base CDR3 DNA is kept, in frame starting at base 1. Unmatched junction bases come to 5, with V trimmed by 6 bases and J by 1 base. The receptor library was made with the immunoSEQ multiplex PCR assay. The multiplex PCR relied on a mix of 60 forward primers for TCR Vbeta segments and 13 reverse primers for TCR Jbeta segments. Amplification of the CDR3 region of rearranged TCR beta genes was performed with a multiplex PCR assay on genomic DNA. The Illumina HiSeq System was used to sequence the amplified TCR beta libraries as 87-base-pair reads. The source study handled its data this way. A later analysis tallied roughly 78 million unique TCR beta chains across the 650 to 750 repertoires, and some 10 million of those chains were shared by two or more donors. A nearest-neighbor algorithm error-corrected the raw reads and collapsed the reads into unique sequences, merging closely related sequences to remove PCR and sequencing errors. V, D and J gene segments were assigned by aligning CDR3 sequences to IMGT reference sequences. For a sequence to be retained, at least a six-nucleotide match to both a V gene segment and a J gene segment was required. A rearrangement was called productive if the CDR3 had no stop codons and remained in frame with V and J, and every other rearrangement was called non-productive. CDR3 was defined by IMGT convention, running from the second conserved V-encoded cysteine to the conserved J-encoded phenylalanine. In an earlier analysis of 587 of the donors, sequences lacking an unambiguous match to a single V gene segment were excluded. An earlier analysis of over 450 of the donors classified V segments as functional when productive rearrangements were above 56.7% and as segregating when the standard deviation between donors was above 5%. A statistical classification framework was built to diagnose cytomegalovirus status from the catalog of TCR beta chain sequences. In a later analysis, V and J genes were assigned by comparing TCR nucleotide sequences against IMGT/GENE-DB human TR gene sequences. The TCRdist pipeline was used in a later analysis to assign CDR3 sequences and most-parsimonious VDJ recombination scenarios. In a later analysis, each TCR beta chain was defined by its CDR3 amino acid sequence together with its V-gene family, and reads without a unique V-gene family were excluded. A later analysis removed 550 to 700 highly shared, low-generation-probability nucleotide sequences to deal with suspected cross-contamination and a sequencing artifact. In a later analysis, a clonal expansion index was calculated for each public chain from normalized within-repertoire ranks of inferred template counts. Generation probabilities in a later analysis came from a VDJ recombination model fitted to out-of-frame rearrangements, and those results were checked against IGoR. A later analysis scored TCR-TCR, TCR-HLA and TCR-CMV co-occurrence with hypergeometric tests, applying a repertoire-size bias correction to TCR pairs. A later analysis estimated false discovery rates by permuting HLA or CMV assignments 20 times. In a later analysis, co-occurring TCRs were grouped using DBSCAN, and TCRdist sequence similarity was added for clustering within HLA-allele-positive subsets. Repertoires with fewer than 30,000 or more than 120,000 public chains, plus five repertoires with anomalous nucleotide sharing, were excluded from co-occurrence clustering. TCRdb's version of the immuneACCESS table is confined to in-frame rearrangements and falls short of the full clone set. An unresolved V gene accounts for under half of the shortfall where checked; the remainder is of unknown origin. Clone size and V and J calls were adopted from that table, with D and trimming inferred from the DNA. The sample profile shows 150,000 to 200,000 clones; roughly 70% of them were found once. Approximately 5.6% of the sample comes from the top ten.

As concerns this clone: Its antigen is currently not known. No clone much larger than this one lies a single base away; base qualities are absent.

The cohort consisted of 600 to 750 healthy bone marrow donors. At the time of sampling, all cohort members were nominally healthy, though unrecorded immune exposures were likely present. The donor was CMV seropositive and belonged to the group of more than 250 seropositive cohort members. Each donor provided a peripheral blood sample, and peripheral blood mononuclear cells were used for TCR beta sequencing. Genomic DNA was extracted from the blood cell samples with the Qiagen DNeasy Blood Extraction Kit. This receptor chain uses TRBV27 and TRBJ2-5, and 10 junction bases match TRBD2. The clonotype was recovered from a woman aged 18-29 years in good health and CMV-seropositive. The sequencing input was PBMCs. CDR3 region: CASRKLAGRQETQYF. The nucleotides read TGTGCCAGCAGAAAACTAGCGGGGCGCCAAGAGACCCAGTACTTC.